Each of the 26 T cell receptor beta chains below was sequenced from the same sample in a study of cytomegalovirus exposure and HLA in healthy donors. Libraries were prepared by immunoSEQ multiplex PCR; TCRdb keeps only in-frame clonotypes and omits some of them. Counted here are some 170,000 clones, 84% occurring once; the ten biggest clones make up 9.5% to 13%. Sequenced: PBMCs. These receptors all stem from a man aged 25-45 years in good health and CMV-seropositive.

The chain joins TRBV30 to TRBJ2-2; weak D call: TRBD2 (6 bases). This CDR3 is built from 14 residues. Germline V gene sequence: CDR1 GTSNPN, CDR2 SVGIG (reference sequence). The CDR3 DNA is TGTGCACGTATCGGTAGCGGACACACCGGGGAGCTGTTTTTT. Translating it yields CARIGSGHTGELFF.

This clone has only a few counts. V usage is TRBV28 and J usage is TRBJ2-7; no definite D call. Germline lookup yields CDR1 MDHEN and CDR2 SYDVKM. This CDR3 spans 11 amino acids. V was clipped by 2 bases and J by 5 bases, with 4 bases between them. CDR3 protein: CASSLVNEQYF. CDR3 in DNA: TGTGCCAGCAGTTTAGTCAACGAGCAGTACTTC.

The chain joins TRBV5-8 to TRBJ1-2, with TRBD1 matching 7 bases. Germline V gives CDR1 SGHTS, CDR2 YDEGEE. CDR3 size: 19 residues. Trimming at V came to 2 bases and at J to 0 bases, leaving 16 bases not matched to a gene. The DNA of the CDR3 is TGTGCCAGCAGCTTAACCCCCCGACAGGGACAGTTAGCTAACTATGGCTACACCTTC. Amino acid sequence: CASSLTPRQGQLANYGYTF.

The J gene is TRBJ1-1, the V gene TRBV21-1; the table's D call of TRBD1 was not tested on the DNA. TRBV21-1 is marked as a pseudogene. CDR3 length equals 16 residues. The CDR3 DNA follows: TGTGCCAGCAGCAAATGGGCAGCAGAAATGAACACTGAAGCTTTCTTT. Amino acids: CASSKWAAEMNTEAFF.

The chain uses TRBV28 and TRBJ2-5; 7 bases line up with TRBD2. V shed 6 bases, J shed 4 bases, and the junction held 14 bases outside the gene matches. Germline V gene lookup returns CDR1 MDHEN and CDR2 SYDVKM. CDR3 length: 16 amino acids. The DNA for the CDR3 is TGTGCCAGCAGAATCGGACTGACCCCGGGGGGAGAGACCCAGTACTTC. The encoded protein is CASRIGLTPGGETQYF. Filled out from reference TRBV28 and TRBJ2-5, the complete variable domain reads DVKVTQSSRYLVKRTGEKVFLECVQDMDHENMFWYRQDPGLGLRLIYFSYDVKMKEKGDIPEGYSVSREKKERFSLILESASTNQTSMYLCASRIGLTPGGETQYFGPGTRLLVL.

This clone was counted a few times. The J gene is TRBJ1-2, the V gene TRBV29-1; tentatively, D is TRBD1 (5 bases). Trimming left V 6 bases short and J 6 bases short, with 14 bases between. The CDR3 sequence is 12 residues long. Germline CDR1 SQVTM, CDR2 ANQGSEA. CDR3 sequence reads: CSVRTRGDGYTF. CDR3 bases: TGCAGCGTAAGGACACGCGGTGATGGCTACACCTTC.

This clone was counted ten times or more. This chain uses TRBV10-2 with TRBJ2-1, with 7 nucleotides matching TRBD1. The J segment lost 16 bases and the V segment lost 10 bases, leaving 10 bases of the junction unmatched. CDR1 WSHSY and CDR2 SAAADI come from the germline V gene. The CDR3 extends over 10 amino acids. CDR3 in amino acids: CATAGQVNFF. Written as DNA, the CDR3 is TGCGCCACAGCCGGACAGGTCAATTTCTTC.

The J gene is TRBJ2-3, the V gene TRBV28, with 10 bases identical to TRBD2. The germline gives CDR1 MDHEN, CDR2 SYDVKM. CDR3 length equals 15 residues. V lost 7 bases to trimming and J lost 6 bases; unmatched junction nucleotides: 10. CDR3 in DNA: TGTGCCAGCACCCGAGCGGGGGGGCGGTTCGATACGCAGTATTTT. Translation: CASTRAGGRFDTQYF. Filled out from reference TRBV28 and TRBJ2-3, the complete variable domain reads DVKVTQSSRYLVKRTGEKVFLECVQDMDHENMFWYRQDPGLGLRLIYFSYDVKMKEKGDIPEGYSVSREKKERFSLILESASTNQTSMYLCASTRAGGRFDTQYFGPGTRLTVL.

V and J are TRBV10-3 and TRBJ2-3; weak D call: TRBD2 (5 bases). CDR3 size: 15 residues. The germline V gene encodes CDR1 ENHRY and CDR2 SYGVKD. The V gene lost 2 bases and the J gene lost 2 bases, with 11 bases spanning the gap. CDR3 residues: CAISETGIPTDTQYF. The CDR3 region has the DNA TGTGCCATCAGTGAGACGGGAATTCCCACAGATACGCAGTATTTT.

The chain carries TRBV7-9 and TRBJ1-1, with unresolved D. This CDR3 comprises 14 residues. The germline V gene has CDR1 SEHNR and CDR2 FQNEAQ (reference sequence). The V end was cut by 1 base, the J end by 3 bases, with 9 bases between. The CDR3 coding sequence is TGTGCCAGCAGCTTAGGAGGCTTAGACACTGAAGCTTTCTTT. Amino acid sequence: CASSLGGLDTEAFF. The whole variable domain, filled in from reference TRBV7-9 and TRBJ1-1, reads DTGVSQNPRHKITKRGQNVTFRCDPISEHNRLYWYRQTLGQGPEFLTYFQNEAQLEKSRLLSDRFSAERPKGSFSTLEIQRTEQGDSAMYLCASSLGGLDTEAFFGQGTRLTVV.

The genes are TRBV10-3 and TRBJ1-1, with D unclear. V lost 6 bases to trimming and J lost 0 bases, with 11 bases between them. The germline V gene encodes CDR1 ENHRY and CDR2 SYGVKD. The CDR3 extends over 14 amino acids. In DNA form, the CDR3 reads TGTGCCATCAGAGTCGGAGGCTTGAACACTGAAGCTTTCTTT. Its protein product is CAIRVGGLNTEAFF.

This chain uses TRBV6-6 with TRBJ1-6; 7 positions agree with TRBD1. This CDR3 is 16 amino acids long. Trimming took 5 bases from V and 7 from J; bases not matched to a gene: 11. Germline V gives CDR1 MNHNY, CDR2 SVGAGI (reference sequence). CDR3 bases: TGTGCCAGCAGTCGGCCTCGGGACAGATTAAATTCACCCCTCCACTTT. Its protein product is CASSRPRDRLNSPLHF.

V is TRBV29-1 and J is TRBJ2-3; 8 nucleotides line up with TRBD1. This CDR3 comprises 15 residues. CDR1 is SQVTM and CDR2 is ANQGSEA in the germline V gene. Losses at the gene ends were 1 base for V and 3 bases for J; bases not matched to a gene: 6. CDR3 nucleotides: TGCAGCGTTGAAGGCCACAGGGGGAAAACAGATACGCAGTATTTT. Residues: CSVEGHRGKTDTQYF.

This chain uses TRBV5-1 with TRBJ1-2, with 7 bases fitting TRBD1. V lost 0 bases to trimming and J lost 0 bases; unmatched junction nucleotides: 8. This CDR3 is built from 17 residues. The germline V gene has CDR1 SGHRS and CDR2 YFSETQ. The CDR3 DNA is TGCGCCAGCAGCTTGGCAGGGGGTGCGGTATCTAACTATGGCTACACCTTC. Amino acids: CASSLAGGAVSNYGYTF.

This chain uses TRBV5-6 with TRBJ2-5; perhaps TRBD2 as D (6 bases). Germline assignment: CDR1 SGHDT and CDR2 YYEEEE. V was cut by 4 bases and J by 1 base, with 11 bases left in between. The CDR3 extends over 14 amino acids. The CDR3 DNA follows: TGTGCCAGCAGCCGTGGGACTGTCCAAGAGACCCAGTACTTC. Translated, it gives CASSRGTVQETQYF.

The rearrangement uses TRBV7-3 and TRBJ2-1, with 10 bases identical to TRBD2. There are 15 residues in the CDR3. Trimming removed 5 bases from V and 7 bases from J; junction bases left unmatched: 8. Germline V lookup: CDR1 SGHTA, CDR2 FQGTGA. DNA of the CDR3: TGTGCCAGCAGCAAAGGGACTAGCGTGCTAAATGAGCAGTTCTTC. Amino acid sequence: CASSKGTSVLNEQFF.

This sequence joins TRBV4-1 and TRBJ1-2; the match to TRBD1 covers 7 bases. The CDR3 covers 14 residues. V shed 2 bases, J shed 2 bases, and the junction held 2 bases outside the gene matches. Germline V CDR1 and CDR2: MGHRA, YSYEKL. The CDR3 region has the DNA TGCGCCAGCAGCCAACGGACAGGCAACTATGGCTACACCTTC. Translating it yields CASSQRTGNYGYTF.

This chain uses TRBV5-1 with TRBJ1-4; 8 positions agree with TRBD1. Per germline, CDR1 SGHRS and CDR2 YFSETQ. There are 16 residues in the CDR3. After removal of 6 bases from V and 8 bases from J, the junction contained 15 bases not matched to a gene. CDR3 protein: CASNGGQAGLGEKLFF. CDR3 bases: TGCGCCAGCAACGGGGGACAGGCTGGACTAGGGGAAAAACTGTTTTTT.

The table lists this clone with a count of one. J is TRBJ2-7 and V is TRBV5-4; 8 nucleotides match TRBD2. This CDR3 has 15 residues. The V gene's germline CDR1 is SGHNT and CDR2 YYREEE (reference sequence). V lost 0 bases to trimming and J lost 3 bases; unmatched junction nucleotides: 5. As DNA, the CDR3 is TGTGCCAGCAGCTTGGATGCCGGGGGGGGCTACGAGCAGTACTTC. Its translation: CASSLDAGGGYEQYF.

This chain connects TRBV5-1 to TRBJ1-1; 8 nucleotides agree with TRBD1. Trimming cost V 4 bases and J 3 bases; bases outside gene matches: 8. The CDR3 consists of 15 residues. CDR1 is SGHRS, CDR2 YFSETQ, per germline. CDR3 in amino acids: CASSIRTGLDTEAFF. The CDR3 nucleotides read TGCGCCAGCAGCATACGGACAGGGTTGGACACTGAAGCTTTCTTT.

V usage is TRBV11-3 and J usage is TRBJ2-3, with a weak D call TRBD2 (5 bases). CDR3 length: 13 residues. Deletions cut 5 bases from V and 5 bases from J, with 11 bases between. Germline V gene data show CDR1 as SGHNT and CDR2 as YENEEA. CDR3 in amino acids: CASSRSGLDTQYF. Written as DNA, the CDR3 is TGTGCCAGCAGCCGATCTGGACTAGATACGCAGTATTTT.

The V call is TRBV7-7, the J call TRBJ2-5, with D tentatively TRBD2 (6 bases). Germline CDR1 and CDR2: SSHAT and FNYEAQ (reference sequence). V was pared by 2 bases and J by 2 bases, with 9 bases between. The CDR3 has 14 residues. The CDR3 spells CASSLMAGQETQYF. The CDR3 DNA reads TGTGCCAGCAGCTTAATGGCGGGGCAAGAGACCCAGTACTTC.

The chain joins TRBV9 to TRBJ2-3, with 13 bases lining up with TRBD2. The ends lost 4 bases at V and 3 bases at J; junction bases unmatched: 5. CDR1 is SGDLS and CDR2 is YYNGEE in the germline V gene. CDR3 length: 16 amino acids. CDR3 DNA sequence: TGTGCCAGCAGCCCACTAGCGGGGGGGCCGACAGATACGCAGTATTTT. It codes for CASSPLAGGPTDTQYF.

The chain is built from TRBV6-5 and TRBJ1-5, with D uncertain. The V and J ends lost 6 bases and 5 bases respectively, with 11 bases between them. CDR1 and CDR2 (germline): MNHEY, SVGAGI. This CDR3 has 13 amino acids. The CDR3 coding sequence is TGTGCCAGCAGCTCCGGGTTGTATCAGCCCCAGCATTTT. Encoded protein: CASSSGLYQPQHF.

CDR3 in DNA: TGTGCCAGCAGCGTAGGACGAGAAGGGAGGAATGAGCAGTTCTTC. The encoded protein is CASSVGREGRNEQFF. The chain is built from TRBV9 and TRBJ2-1, with D perhaps matching TRBD2 (6 bases). In germline, CDR1 is SGDLS, CDR2 YYNGEE. V lost 0 bases, J lost 7 bases, and 14 bases lay in between. This CDR3 contains 15 residues.

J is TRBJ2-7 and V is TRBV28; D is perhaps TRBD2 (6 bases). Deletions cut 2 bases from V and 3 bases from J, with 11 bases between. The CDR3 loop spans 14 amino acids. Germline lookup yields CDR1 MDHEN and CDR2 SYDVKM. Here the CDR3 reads CASSLHGTDYEQYF. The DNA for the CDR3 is TGTGCCAGCAGTTTACACGGGACTGACTACGAGCAGTACTTC. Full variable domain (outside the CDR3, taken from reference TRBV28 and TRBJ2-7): DVKVTQSSRYLVKRTGEKVFLECVQDMDHENMFWYRQDPGLGLRLIYFSYDVKMKEKGDIPEGYSVSREKKERFSLILESASTNQTSMYLCASSLHGTDYEQYFGPGTRLTVT.